This T cell receptor beta chain was obtained from a study of cytomegalovirus exposure and HLA in healthy donors. The trim removed 0 bases at V and 5 bases at J, leaving 11 bases unmatched. CDR1 is SGHRS and CDR2 is YFSETQ in the germline V gene. The CDR3 length is 18 residues. Amplification used 60 Vbeta primers and 13 Jbeta primers. Generated by immunoSEQ multiplex PCR, the TCRdb table keeps only in-frame clones and is missing some. Of approximately 150,000 clones detected, roughly two thirds appear once; the ten largest clones hold 3.5% to 5%. General observations from the study: After further analysis at a later stage, 17,000 or so TCR beta sequences were associated with HLA alleles at 0.05 false discovery rate.

This clone has more than one count but fewer than ten. The antigen remains unidentified. The chain joins TRBV5-1 to TRBJ1-1; 12 bases match TRBD1. The sample taken for sequencing was PBMCs. The receptor was derived from a woman aged 18-35 years in good health and CMV-seropositive. The CDR3 is CASSLASGTGGRRTEAFF. CDR3 DNA: TGCGCCAGCAGCTTGGCCTCTGGGACAGGGGGCCGACGGACTGAAGCTTTCTTT.